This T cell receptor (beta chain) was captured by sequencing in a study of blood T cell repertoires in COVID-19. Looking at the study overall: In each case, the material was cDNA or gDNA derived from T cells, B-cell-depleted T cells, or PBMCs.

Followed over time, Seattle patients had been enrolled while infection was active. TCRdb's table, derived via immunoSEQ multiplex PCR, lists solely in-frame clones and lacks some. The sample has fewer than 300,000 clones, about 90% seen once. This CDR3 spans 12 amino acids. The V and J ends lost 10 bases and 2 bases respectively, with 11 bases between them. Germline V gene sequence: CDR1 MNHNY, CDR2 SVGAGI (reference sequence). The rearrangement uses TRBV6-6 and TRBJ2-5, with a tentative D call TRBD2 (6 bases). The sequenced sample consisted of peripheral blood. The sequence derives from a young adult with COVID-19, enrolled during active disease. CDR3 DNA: TGTGCCACACTGGGGGGTCAAGAGACCCAGTACTTC. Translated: CATLGGQETQYF.